This T cell receptor beta chain stems from a study of neoadjuvant anti-PD-1 for oral cavity cancer. The CDR3 has 12 residues. The V gene's germline CDR1 is GTSNPN and CDR2 SVGIG (reference sequence). V gave up 4 bases and J gave up 9 bases, with 13 bases separating them. Six replicates per PBMC sample, mostly from around 460 ng of genomic DNA. Using immunoSEQ multiplex PCR, the repertoire was profiled, and TCRdb retains in-frame clones only, with some absent. The data show about 16,000 clones, around 72% seen once. Concerning this clone: Its antigen is not identified.

Overall study findings and caveats: Pretreatment Treg/Th17 ratio correlated inversely with post-treatment tumor clonality.

Stage II-IVA oral cavity squamous cell carcinoma was new and untreated by systemic or radiation therapy. Sequencing was performed on PBMCs, taken before nivolumab (anti-PD-1) treatment. The TCR originated in a person between 35 and 79 years old with oral cavity squamous cell carcinoma. The rearrangement joins TRBV30 to TRBJ1-5; the D is unclear. CDR3 DNA sequence: TGTGCCTGGAAAAGGACCCCCGGGCCCCAGCATTTT. Its translation is CAWKRTPGPQHF. Full variable domain (rest looked up from reference TRBV30 and TRBJ1-5): SQTIHQWPATLVQPVGSPLSLECTVEGTSNPNLYWYRQAAGRGLQLLFYSVGIGQISSEVPQNLSASRPQDRQFILSSKKLLLSDSGFYLCAWKRTPGPQHFGDGTRLSIL.